The clone carrying this TCR beta chain was seen ten or more times. The antigen remains unidentified. In TCRdb, the reads were re-called with MiXCR into one record per CDR3 protein. Of hundreds of thousands of distinct CDR3 sequences listed, 10% to 12% are singletons. The data are from a study of T cell repertoires in cytomegalovirus infection. Study information: Public TCR beta signatures provided an indication of both CMV infection and a matching HLA type.

The CDR3 spans 16 residues. V gave up 2 bases and J gave up 1 base, with 11 bases separating them. Germline V gene sequence: CDR1 SGHTA, CDR2 FQGNSA. Points from the study as a whole: Dominant in the ex vivo response were TCR beta clonotypes restricted by HLA-C and specific for CMV. Cumulative public TCR beta family frequency identified carriers of CMV plus the relevant HLA.

Sequences were obtained from PBMCs. The chain uses TRBV7-2 and TRBJ2-2; D gene uncertain. The receptor was isolated from a human donor in good health (CMV status not recorded). Some clones in this sample may be carry-over from other donors' samples. CDR3 coding DNA: TGTGCCAGCAGCTTACAGCCAGCAGGGAACACCGGGGAGCTGTTTTTT. Translating it yields CASSLQPAGNTGELFF.